This TCR beta chain was sequenced in a study of blood T cell repertoires in COVID-19. Background on the study: Collection of acute and convalescent COVID-19 samples took place in the United States, Italy and Spain. Sources were T cells, B-cell-depleted T cells, or PBMCs; the material itself was cDNA or gDNA.

As originally analysed: Reference gene primer amplification gave nucleated cell count estimates. Measured with immunoSEQ multiplex PCR; TCRdb has only the in-frame clones, and not every one. The V and J calls and clone size come from that table; D and trimming were worked out from the DNA. The sample lists some 320,000 clones, more than 75% occurring once. V was clipped by 2 bases and J by 5 bases, with 12 bases between them. The CDR3 runs to 15 residues. Germline values: CDR1 MNHEY, CDR2 SVGAGI. The J gene is TRBJ2-2, the V gene TRBV6-5; a possible D gene is TRBD2 (6 bases). The sequencing input was peripheral blood. This receptor was obtained from a woman between 50 and 59 years old who had recovered from COVID-19. CDR3 residues: CASSYVMGGTGELFF. The CDR3 DNA reads TGTGCCAGCAGTTACGTTATGGGGGGTACCGGGGAGCTGTTTTTT.